The source of this TCR beta chain is a study of blood T cell repertoires in COVID-19. For the study at large: Collection of acute and convalescent COVID-19 samples took place in the United States, Italy and Spain.

Some clones are missing from TCRdb's copy, which holds only in-frame ones; the method was immunoSEQ multiplex PCR. The table lists some 180,000 clones, about 88% of them singletons. Germline values: CDR1 SEHNR, CDR2 FQNEAQ (reference sequence). The CDR3 has 16 amino acids. J lost 4 bases, V lost 1 base, and 9 bases had no gene match. The J gene is TRBJ1-1, the V gene TRBV7-9; 7 bases match TRBD1. This receptor was taken from a woman older than 75 with COVID-19, enrolled during active disease. The sample consisted of peripheral blood. Here the CDR3 reads CASSLVSGGQGTEAFF. Written as DNA, the CDR3 is TGTGCCAGCAGCTTAGTATCAGGGGGGCAGGGCACTGAAGCTTTCTTT.